This entry describes one T cell receptor (beta chain). These data belong to a study of shared clonotypes between healthy human individuals. Generated by immunoSEQ multiplex PCR, the TCRdb table keeps only in-frame clones and is missing some. The sample lists millions of clones; around nine tenths were seen once. The trim removed 7 bases at V and 5 bases at J, leaving 9 bases unmatched. The CDR3 is 14 residues long. Germline-derived CDR1 and CDR2 are MNHEY and SVGAGI. The J gene is TRBJ2-5, the V gene TRBV6-5, with 8 bases matching TRBD2. This clonotype was obtained from a young man in good health. The sequenced sample consisted of naive CD4+ T cells sorted from blood. Sample subset: CD45RA+ positively selected. CDR3 sequence: CASTSPGGRETQYF. CDR3 DNA sequence: TGTGCCAGCACCTCCCCGGGGGGGAGGGAGACCCAGTACTTC.